Shown below are 21 T cell receptor beta chains from a single sample sequenced in a study of blood T cell repertoires in COVID-19. Generated by immunoSEQ multiplex PCR, the TCRdb table keeps only in-frame clones and is missing some. The data hold about 250,000 clones, with 88% observed a single time. The sequenced material came from peripheral blood. The receptor source for this set is a woman in her thirties or forties who had recovered from COVID-19.

The gene calls are TRBV5-1 and TRBJ2-1; 8 nucleotides match TRBD2. This CDR3 contains 13 residues. J was trimmed by 9 bases and V by 4 bases; bases with no gene match: 6. Germline-derived CDR1 and CDR2 are SGHRS and YFSETQ. CDR3 bases: TGCGCCAGCAGCATGGGCCGGGAGGGTGAGCAGTTCTTC. Translating it yields CASSMGREGEQFF.

The rearrangement links TRBV6-5 to TRBJ2-1; tentative D call: TRBD2 (6 bases). From germline, CDR1 is MNHEY and CDR2 SVGAGI. The CDR3 covers 12 residues. The V end was cut by 6 bases, the J end by 12 bases, with 15 bases between. As DNA, the CDR3 is TGTGCCAGCAGCCTACCGGGACTCGGGCAGTTCTTC. Translated, it gives CASSLPGLGQFF.

The gene calls are TRBV30 and TRBJ1-2; tentative D call: TRBD1 (5 bases). V gave up 2 bases and J gave up 2 bases, with 18 bases separating them. The CDR3 consists of 16 residues. The germline gives CDR1 GTSNPN, CDR2 SVGIG (reference sequence). CDR3 bases: TGTGCCTGGAGTCGTGCCCCGTGGGGCGACAACTATGGCTACACCTTC. Amino acids: CAWSRAPWGDNYGYTF.

The J gene is TRBJ2-7, the V gene TRBV10-3; 9 positions match TRBD1. The V gene end was trimmed by 6 bases and the J gene end by 1 base; junction bases not matched to a gene: 10. The CDR3 is made up of 16 amino acids. Germline V gives CDR1 ENHRY, CDR2 SYGVKD. This chain's CDR3 is CAIRDDRGGRSYEQYF. CDR3 sequence (DNA): TGTGCCATCAGGGACGACAGGGGGGGTAGGTCCTACGAGCAGTACTTC.

The chain uses TRBV6-5 and TRBJ2-1, with D tentatively TRBD1 (6 bases). Looked up from germline, CDR1 is MNHEY and CDR2 is SVGAGI. V gave up 5 bases and J gave up 9 bases, with 14 bases separating them. The length of the CDR3 is 13 residues. The CDR3 bases are TGTGCCAGCAGTCGCCTCGGACAGATTGAGCAGTTCTTC. Translating it yields CASSRLGQIEQFF.

The chain is built from TRBV4-1 and TRBJ2-1, with D tentatively TRBD1 (6 bases). The CDR3 covers 15 residues. Germline CDR1 reads MGHRA; CDR2 reads YSYEKL. V was pared by 4 bases and J by 0 bases, with 10 bases between. Written as DNA, the CDR3 is TGCGCCAGCAGCCCCGCGACAGGCTCCTACAATGAGCAGTTCTTC. As protein: CASSPATGSYNEQFF.

V usage is TRBV5-4 and J usage is TRBJ2-1, with D perhaps TRBD1 (6 bases). Germline V CDR1 and CDR2: SGHNT, YYREEE (reference sequence). V gave up 4 bases and J gave up 5 bases, with 10 bases separating them. CDR3 length equals 13 residues. Here the CDR3 DNA reads TGTGCCAGCAGCCCCCGGACAGACAATGAGCAGTTCTTC. It is translated as CASSPRTDNEQFF. The full variable domain, completed using reference TRBV5-4 and TRBJ2-1, is ETGVTQSPTHLIKTRGQQVTLRCSSQSGHNTVSWYQQALGQGPQFIFQYYREEENGRGNFPPRFSGLQFPNYSSELNVNALELDDSALYLCASSPRTDNEQFFGPGTRLTVL.

This clone was seen a handful of times. The chain has TRBV19 and TRBJ2-3, with TRBD2 matching over 12 bases. The CDR3 has 16 residues. The V segment lost 5 bases and the J segment 4 bases; nucleotides outside the gene matches: 7. The V gene's germline CDR1 is LNHDA and CDR2 SQIVND (reference sequence). The CDR3 region is CASSGGLAGRSDTQYF. The CDR3 bases are TGTGCCAGTAGTGGAGGACTAGCGGGACGCTCAGATACGCAGTATTTT.

This chain joins TRBV4-3 and TRBJ2-3; no clear D gene. There are 14 residues in the CDR3. Germline CDR1 LGHNA, CDR2 YSLEER. Trimming shortened V by 1 base and J by 2 bases, and 7 bases separated the two germline ends. CDR3: CASSQGANTDTQYF. Here the CDR3 DNA reads TGCGCCAGCAGCCAAGGCGCGAACACAGATACGCAGTATTTT.

V gene TRBV5-6 combines with J gene TRBJ2-5, with 9 bases fitting TRBD2. The CDR3 covers 17 residues. The V gene end was trimmed by 4 bases and the J gene end by 9 bases; junction bases not matched to a gene: 19. The germline gives CDR1 SGHDT, CDR2 YYEEEE. The chain's CDR3 is CASSPGWTSPRGGAQYF. The CDR3 region has the DNA TGTGCCAGCAGCCCGGGTTGGACTAGCCCCCGCGGGGGGGCCCAGTACTTC.

The chain joins TRBV4-3 to TRBJ1-6; D gene uncertain. Germline values: CDR1 LGHNA, CDR2 YSLEER. The CDR3 loop spans 15 amino acids. V lost 2 bases and J lost 6, with 11 bases in between. This CDR3 is CASSQLGPGNSPLHF. CDR3 coding DNA: TGCGCCAGCAGCCAACTGGGCCCTGGTAATTCACCCCTCCACTTT.

V is TRBV9 and J is TRBJ1-1; D ambiguous. Deletions cut 0 bases from V and 6 bases from J, with 9 bases between. Looked up from germline, CDR1 is SGDLS and CDR2 is YYNGEE. The CDR3 contains 13 residues. The CDR3 protein is CASSVVIRAEAFF. Here the CDR3 DNA reads TGTGCCAGCAGCGTAGTGATTCGGGCTGAAGCTTTCTTT.

The CDR3 DNA is TGTGCCAGCAGCCCCCAAATAGCGGGAGGAGGTAATGAGCAGTTCTTC. It yields the protein CASSPQIAGGGNEQFF. V usage is TRBV3-1 (or the pseudogene TRBV3-2) and J usage is TRBJ2-1, with TRBD2 matching over 10 bases. V lost 4 bases to trimming and J lost 7 bases; unmatched junction nucleotides: 10. This CDR3 is 16 amino acids long. Germline V gene sequence: CDR1 LGHDT, CDR2 YNNKEL (reference sequence).

For the CDR3, the DNA is TGTGCCAGCTCACCAGCGAGCGGGGGCATTCAGTACTTC. Protein product: CASSPASGGIQYF. The chain links TRBV18 to TRBJ2-4; 8 bases are shared with TRBD2. This CDR3 has 13 residues. Germline trimming cut 2 bases from V and 9 bases from J; bases unmatched to any gene: 3. Germline CDR1 reads KGHSH; CDR2 reads LQKENI.

The sample holds a few counts of this clone. The chain recombines TRBV18 with TRBJ2-1, with 15 bases identical to TRBD2. Germline V lookup: CDR1 KGHSH, CDR2 LQKENI. The CDR3 is 17 residues long. Trimming cost V 0 bases and J 10 bases; bases outside gene matches: 7. The CDR3 loop reads CASSPPGLAGGWGEQFF. As DNA, the CDR3 is TGTGCCAGCTCACCACCGGGACTAGCGGGAGGCTGGGGAGAGCAGTTCTTC.

The gene calls are TRBV19 and TRBJ2-1; D unresolved. The CDR3 is 15 residues long. Trimming removed 3 bases from V and 0 bases from J, with 9 bases in between. The germline CDR1 and CDR2 sequences are LNHDA and SQIVND (reference sequence). CDR3 region: CASSILPSSYNEQFF. In DNA form, the CDR3 reads TGTGCCAGTAGTATTTTGCCTAGCTCCTACAATGAGCAGTTCTTC.

The chain couples TRBV9 to TRBJ1-1; D remains ambiguous. The CDR3 has 15 residues. V was clipped by 4 bases and J by 0 bases, with 13 bases between them. The germline gives CDR1 SGDLS, CDR2 YYNGEE. The chain's CDR3 is CASSPRALMNTEAFF. CDR3 nucleotides: TGTGCCAGCAGCCCTAGAGCCCTAATGAACACTGAAGCTTTCTTT.

This chain uses TRBV4-1 with TRBJ2-3; 8 nucleotides align to TRBD2. CDR3 length: 18 amino acids. J lost 1 base, V lost 1 base, and 10 bases had no gene match. Germline CDR1 and CDR2: MGHRA and YSYEKL. As DNA, the CDR3 is TGCGCCAGCAGCCAAGCCGCCCCGTCGGGGGGGCGCACAGATACGCAGTATTTT. It is translated as CASSQAAPSGGRTDTQYF.

V and J are TRBV6-2 or TRBV6-3 and TRBJ2-4; a weak D match, TRBD1 (6 bases). V lost 6 bases and J lost 0, with 18 bases in between. CDR1 and CDR2 (germline): MNHEY, SVGEGT. The CDR3 covers 17 residues. The CDR3 spells CASSPWSGALAKNIQYF. The CDR3 coding sequence is TGTGCCAGCAGCCCGTGGTCAGGGGCGCTAGCCAAAAACATTCAGTACTTC.

This clone occurred once. The chain couples TRBV9 to TRBJ1-2; possibly TRBD1 for D (5 bases). The germline gives CDR1 SGDLS, CDR2 YYNGEE. This CDR3 is built from 12 residues. V shed 3 bases and J shed 8 bases, with 11 bases lying between them. CDR3 amino acids: CASSARGGGYTF. The CDR3 region has the DNA TGTGCCAGCAGCGCCCGGGGGGGAGGCTACACCTTC.

CDR3 sequence (DNA): TGTGCCAGTAGACCAGACAGGGGGCGAGGAGGCACAGATACGCAGTATTTT. It is translated as CASRPDRGRGGTDTQYF. This chain joins TRBV19 and TRBJ2-3, with 10 bases identical to TRBD1. The CDR3 is 17 residues long. V lost 6 bases to trimming and J lost 1 base; unmatched junction nucleotides: 10. Germline CDR1 and CDR2: LNHDA and SQIVND (reference sequence).